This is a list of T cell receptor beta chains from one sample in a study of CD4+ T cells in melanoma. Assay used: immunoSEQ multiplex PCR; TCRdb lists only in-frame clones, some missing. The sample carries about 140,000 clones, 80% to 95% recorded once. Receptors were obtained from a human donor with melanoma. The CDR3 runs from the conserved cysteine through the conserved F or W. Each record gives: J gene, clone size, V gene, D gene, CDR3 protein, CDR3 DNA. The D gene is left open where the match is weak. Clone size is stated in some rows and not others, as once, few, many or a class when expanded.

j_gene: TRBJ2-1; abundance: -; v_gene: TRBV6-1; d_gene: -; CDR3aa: CASSGRVAPHSNEQFF; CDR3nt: TGTGCCAGCAGTGGCCGTGTGGCGCCCCATTCAAATGAGCAGTTCTTC
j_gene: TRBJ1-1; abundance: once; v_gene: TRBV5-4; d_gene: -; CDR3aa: CASRIGIPGNTEAFF; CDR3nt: TGTGCCAGCAGAATAGGTATCCCGGGGAACACTGAAGCTTTCTTT
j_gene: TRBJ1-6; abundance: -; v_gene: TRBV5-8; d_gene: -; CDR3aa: CASSFGGINSPLHF; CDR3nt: TGTGCCAGCAGCTTCGGTGGGATTAATTCACCCCTCCACTTT
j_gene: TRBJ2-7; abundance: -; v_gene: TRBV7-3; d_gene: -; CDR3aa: CASSLDGGSYEQYF; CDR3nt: TGTGCCAGCAGCTTAGATGGGGGCTCCTACGAGCAGTACTTC
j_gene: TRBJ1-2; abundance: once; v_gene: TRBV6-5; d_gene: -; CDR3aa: CASSHNAFGYTF; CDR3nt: TGTGCCAGCAGTCACAACGCCTTTGGCTACACCTTC
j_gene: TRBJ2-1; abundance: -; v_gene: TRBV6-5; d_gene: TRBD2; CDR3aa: CATRGAGGPDEQFF; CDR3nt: TGTGCCACCCGGGGAGCGGGGGGGCCTGATGAGCAGTTCTTC
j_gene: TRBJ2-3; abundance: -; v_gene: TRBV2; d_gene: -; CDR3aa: CASSRFLWTDTQYF; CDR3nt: TGTGCCAGCAGCAGGTTTTTGTGGACAGATACGCAGTATTTT
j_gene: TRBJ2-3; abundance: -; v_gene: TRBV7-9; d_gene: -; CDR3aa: CASSRKNGATDTQYF; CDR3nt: TGTGCCAGCAGCCGGAAGAACGGGGCCACAGATACGCAGTATTTT
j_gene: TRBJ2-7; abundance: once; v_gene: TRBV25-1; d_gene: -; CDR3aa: CASSGAERGNEQYF; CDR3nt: TGTGCCAGCAGTGGCGCGGAACGGGGGAACGAGCAGTACTTC
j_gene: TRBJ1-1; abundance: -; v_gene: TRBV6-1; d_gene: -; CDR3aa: CASSVRGGGTEAFF; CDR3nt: TGTGCCAGCAGTGTCCGGGGGGGAGGAACTGAAGCTTTCTTT
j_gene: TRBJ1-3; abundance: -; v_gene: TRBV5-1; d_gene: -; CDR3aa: CASNNGGGNTIYF; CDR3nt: TGCGCCAGCAACAACGGAGGGGGAAACACCATATATTTT
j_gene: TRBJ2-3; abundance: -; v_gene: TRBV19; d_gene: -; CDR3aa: CASNSLEVSGGTQYF; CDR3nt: TGTGCCAGTAATTCCTTAGAGGTCTCGGGCGGTACGCAGTATTTT
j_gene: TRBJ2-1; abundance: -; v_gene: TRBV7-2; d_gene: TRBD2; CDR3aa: CARTSGGAFNEQFF; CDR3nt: TGTGCCAGAACTAGCGGGGGGGCATTCAATGAGCAGTTCTTC
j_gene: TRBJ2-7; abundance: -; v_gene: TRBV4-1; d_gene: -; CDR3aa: CASSQEPSGSPYEQYF; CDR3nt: TGCGCCAGCAGCCAAGAACCCTCCGGGAGTCCCTACGAGCAGTACTTC
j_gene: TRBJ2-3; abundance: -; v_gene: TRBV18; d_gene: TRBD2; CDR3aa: CASSTGTSGGAGDTQYF; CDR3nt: TGTGCCAGCTCTACCGGGACTAGCGGGGGGGCCGGAGATACGCAGTATTTT
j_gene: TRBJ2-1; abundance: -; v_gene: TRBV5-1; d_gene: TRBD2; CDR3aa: CASSALAGVENEQFF; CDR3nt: TGCGCCAGCAGCGCCCTAGCGGGGGTTGAGAATGAGCAGTTCTTC
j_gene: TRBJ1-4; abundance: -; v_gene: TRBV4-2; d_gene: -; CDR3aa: CASSQVPENEKLFF; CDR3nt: TGTGCCAGCAGCCAAGTTCCAGAAAATGAAAAACTGTTTTTT
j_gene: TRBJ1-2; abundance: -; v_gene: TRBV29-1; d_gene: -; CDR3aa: CSVASGYYGYTF; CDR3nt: TGCAGCGTTGCTTCAGGGTATTATGGCTACACCTTC
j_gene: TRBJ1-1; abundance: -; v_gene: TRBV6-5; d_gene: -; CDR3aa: CASSYSGAAFF; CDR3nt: TGTGCCAGCAGTTACTCAGGGGCAGCTTTCTTT
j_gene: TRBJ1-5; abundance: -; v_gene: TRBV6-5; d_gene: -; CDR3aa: CASRIGWGQPQHF; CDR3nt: TGTGCCAGCAGAATCGGATGGGGTCAGCCCCAGCATTTT
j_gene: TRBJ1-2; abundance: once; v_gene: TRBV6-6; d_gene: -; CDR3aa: CASTQLSNYGYTF; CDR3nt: TGTGCCAGCACCCAATTATCGAACTATGGCTACACCTTC
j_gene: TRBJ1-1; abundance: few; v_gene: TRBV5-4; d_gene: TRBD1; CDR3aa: CASSLAKGAPPFF; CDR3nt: TGTGCCAGCAGCTTGGCCAAGGGGGCGCCGCCTTTCTTT
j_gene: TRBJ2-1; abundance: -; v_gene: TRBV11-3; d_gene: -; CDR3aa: CASSPTGRINEQFF; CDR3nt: TGTGCCAGCAGCCCCACTGGTCGCATCAATGAGCAGTTCTTC
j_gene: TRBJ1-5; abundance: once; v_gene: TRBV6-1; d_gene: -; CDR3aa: CASSGTGQSNQPQHF; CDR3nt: TGTGCCAGCAGTGGAACAGGGCAAAGCAATCAGCCCCAGCATTTT
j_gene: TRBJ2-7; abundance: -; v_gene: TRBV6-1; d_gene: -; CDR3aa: CASNDRVPNYEQYF; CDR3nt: TGTGCCAGCAACGACCGGGTACCTAACTACGAGCAGTACTTC
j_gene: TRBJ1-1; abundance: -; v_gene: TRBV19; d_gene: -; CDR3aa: CASSIATNTEAFF; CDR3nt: TGTGCCAGTAGTATTGCGACGAACACTGAAGCTTTCTTT
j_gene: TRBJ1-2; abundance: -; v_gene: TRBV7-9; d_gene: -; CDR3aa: CASSQDGEYGYTF; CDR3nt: TGTGCCAGCAGCCAGGACGGGGAATATGGCTACACCTTC
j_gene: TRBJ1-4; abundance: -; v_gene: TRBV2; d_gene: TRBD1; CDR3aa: CASSDGDRGLEKLFF; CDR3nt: TGTGCCAGCAGTGACGGGGACAGGGGTCTTGAAAAACTGTTTTTT
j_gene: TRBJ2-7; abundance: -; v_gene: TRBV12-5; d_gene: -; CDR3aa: CASGLVLVDPGEQYF; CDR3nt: TGTGCTAGTGGTTTGGTACTTGTGGACCCCGGGGAGCAGTACTTC
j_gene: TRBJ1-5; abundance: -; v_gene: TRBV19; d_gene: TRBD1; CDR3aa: CASRGQPKPHNQPQHF; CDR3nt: TGTGCCAGTAGGGGACAGCCTAAACCCCACAATCAGCCCCAGCATTTT
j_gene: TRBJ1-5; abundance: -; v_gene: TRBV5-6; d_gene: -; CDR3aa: CASSFRGSKSRPQHF; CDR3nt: TGTGCCAGCAGCTTCAGGGGCTCTAAAAGCCGGCCCCAGCATTTT
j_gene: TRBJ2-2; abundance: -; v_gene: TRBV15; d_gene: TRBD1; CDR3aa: CATSRGGTGDTGELFF; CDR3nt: TGTGCCACCAGCAGAGGTGGGACAGGGGACACCGGGGAGCTGTTTTTT
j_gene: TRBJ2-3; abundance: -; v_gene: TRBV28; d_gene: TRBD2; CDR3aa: CASGTSGSTDTQYF; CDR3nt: TGTGCCAGTGGGACTAGCGGTAGCACAGATACGCAGTATTTT
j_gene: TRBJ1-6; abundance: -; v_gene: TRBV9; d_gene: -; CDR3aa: CASSSATGNSPLHF; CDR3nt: TGTGCCAGCAGCTCAGCGACGGGGAATTCGCCCCTCCACTTT
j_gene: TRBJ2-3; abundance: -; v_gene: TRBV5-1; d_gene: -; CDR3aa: CASSFQRSADTQYF; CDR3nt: TGCGCCAGCAGCTTCCAGAGATCCGCAGATACGCAGTATTTT
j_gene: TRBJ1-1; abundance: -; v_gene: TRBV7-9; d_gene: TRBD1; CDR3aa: CASSFYQDRAPEAFF; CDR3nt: TGTGCCAGCAGCTTTTACCAGGACAGGGCCCCTGAAGCTTTCTTT
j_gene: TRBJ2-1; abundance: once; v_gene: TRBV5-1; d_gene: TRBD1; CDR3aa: CASSPGTGDNEQFF; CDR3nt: TGCGCCAGCAGTCCCGGGACAGGAGACAATGAGCAGTTCTTC
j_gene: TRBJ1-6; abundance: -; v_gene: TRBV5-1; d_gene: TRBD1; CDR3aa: CASSSYGTGFNNSPLHF; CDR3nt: TGCGCCAGCAGCTCATACGGGACAGGATTCAATAATTCACCCCTCCACTTT
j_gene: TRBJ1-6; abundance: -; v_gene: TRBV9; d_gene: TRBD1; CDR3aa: CASSRTGGGDSPLHF; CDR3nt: TGTGCCAGCAGCCGGACAGGGGGCGGTGATTCACCCCTCCACTTT
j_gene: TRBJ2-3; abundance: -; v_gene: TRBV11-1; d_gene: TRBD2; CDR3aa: CASSLSGGAPSTDTQYF; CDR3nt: TGTGCCAGCAGCTTGAGCGGGGGGGCTCCTAGCACAGATACGCAGTATTTT
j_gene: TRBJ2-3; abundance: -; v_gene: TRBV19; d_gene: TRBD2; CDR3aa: CASGTSGTDTQYF; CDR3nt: TGTGCCAGTGGGACTAGCGGGACAGATACGCAGTATTTT
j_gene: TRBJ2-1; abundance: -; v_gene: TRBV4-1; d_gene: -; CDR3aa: CASSQDRGGSSYNEQFF; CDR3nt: TGCGCCAGCAGCCAAGATCGGGGAGGTAGCTCCTACAATGAGCAGTTCTTC
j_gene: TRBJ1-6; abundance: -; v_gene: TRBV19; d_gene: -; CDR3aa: CASSIGHRNSPLHF; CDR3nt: TGTGCCAGTAGTATCGGGCACAGAAATTCACCCCTCCACTTT
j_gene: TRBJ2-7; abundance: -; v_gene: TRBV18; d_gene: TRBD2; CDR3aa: CASSGTSRYEQYF; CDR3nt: TGTGCCAGCTCGGGGACTAGTCGGTACGAGCAGTACTTC
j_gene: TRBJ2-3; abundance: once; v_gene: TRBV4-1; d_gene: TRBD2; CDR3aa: CASSQSGLAGTTDTQYF; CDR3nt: TGCGCCAGCAGCCAATCTGGACTAGCGGGGACCACAGATACGCAGTATTTT
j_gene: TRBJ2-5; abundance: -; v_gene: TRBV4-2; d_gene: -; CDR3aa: CASSQEASEAQYF; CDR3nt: TGTGCCAGCAGCCAAGAGGCCAGCGAGGCCCAGTACTTC
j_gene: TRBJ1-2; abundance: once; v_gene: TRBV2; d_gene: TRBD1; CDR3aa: CASSAGTGTGYTF; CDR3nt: TGTGCCAGCAGCGCCGGGACAGGGACCGGCTACACCTTC
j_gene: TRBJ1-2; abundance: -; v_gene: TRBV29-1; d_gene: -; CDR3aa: CSGGQGRDYGYTF; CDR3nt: TGCAGTGGAGGGCAGGGGAGAGACTATGGCTACACCTTC
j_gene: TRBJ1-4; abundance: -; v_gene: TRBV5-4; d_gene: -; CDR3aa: CASSSQNEKLFF; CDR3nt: TGTGCCAGCAGCTCTCAAAATGAAAAACTGTTTTTT
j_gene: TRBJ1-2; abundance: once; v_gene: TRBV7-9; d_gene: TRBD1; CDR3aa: CASSLGQNYGYTF; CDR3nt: TGTGCCAGCTCCTTGGGACAGAACTATGGCTACACCTTC
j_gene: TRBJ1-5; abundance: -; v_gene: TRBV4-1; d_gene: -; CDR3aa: CASSQGFSSGNHQPQHF; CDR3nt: TGCGCCAGCAGCCAAGGTTTTTCGTCTGGGAATCATCAGCCCCAGCATTTT
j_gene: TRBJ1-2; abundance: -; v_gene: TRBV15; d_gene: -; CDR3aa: CATSKGGSEGYGYTF; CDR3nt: TGTGCCACCAGCAAGGGCGGGAGCGAGGGCTATGGCTACACCTTC